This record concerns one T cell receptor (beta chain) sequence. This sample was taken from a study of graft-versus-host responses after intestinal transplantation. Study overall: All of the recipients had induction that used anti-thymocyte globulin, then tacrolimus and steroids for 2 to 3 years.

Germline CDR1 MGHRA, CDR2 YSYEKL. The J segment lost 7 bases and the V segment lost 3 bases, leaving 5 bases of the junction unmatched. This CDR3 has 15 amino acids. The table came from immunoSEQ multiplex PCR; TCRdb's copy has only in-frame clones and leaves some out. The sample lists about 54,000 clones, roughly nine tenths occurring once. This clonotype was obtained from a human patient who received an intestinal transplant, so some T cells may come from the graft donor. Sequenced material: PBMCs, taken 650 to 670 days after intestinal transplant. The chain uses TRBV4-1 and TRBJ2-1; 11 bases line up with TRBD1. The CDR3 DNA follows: TGCGCCAGCAGCCACCCAGGGACAGGGGGAAATGAGCAGTTCTTC. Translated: CASSHPGTGGNEQFF.